The clone carrying this T cell receptor (beta chain) appeared a few times. Its antigen remains unknown. This entry comes from a study of beta chain features in type 1 diabetes. Study overall: Sorted cells numbering 107,917,701 were examined across all samples.

The collection from each donor was one heparinised blood draw averaging about 110 mL. A sort by CD45RO/CCR7/CD25/CD127/CD95/CD27 yielded CD4+ naive, central memory, regulatory and stem cell-like memory cells. The entirety of the isolated RNA underwent reverse transcription, so expressed TCRB transcripts were sequenced. The protocol was immunoSEQ multiplex PCR, while the TCRdb copy is restricted to in-frame clones and leaves out a portion. The profile shows fewer than 900,000 clones, roughly a sixth of them singletons. Study results and caveats: In comparison with healthy donors, patients had naive, central memory and Treg TCRB repertoires that appeared more similar.

Trimming removed 5 bases at V and 0 bases at J, with 14 bases between. The CDR3 loop spans 16 amino acids. The germline V gene encodes CDR1 SEHNR and CDR2 FQNEAQ (reference sequence). The chain recombines TRBV7-9 with TRBJ2-4; D unclear. The sample taken for sequencing was naive CD4+ T cells from blood. The sequence was obtained from a woman between 18 and 30 years old in good health. The CDR3 DNA reads TGTGCCAGCAGCCCAGCTCCCTCCGTAGCCAAAAACATTCAGTACTTC. This codes for CASSPAPSVAKNIQYF.